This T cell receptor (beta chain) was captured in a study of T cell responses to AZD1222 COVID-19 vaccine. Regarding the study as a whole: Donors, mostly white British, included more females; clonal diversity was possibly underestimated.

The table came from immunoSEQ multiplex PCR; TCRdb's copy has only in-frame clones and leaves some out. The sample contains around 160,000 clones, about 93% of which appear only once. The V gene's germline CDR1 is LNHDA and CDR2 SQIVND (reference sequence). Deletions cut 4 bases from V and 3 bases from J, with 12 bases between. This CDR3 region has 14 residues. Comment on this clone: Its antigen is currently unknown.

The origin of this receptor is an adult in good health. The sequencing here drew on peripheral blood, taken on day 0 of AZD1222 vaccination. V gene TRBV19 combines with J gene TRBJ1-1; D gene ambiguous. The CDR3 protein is CASSTETRHTEAFF. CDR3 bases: TGTGCCAGTAGTACGGAGACTCGGCACACTGAAGCTTTCTTT.